The TCR beta chain described here comes from a study of blood T cell repertoires in COVID-19. For the study at large: T cells, B-cell-depleted T cells, or PBMCs provided the cDNA or gDNA that served as material.

Per germline, CDR1 SGHRS and CDR2 YFSETQ. The CDR3 contains 16 residues. V was shortened by 0 bases and J by 3 bases, with 14 bases between the two germline ends. Followed over time, Seattle patients had been enrolled while infection was active. Authors' analysis steps: Estimates of nucleated cell counts were drawn from the amplification of reference gene primers. Repertoires were generated with immunoSEQ multiplex PCR, while TCRdb's copy carries only in-frame clones and drops some. That table furnishes V, J and clone size, whereas the DNA furnished D and trimming. The sample lists fewer than 250,000 clones, just under 85% occurring once.

Specimen: peripheral blood. V gene TRBV5-1 combines with J gene TRBJ2-3, with a possible D match to TRBD1 (6 bases). The sequence was obtained from a man aged 55 to 69 with COVID-19, enrolled during active disease. In nucleotides, the CDR3 is TGCGCCAGCAGCTTGGCGGGAACAGGGCCGACAGATACGCAGTATTTT. This sequence encodes CASSLAGTGPTDTQYF.